These T cell receptor beta chains were read from a single sample in a study of cytomegalovirus exposure and HLA in healthy donors. The method was immunoSEQ multiplex PCR; TCRdb's version includes in-frame clones alone and lacks a portion of them. The sample includes roughly 140,000 clones, over 80% seen only once; the top ten take approximately 3.6%. Sequencing was carried out using PBMCs. These receptors originate from a male donor in good health and CMV-seronegative. CDR3s include the opening cysteine and the closing phenylalanine or tryptophan. Fields, in order: clone size, J gene, D gene, V gene, CDR3 protein, CDR3 DNA. The D gene is left open where the match is weak. The listing skips clone size in some rows; elsewhere it reads once, few, many or a size class.

-,TRBJ2-1,-,TRBV13,CASSLAPMGGEQFF,TGTGCCAGCAGCTTAGCCCCGATGGGAGGTGAGCAGTTCTTC
-,TRBJ2-7,-,TRBV9,CASSVVRTLVPSQKKYEQYF,TGTGCCAGCAGCGTAGTCAGAACATTGGTCCCCTCACAGAAAAAGTACGAGCAGTACTTC
once,TRBJ1-6,-,TRBV11-2,CASSSLTDKNSPLHF,TGTGCCAGCAGCTCTCTAACAGATAAAAATTCACCCCTCCACTTT
-,TRBJ2-2,-,TRBV15,CATSREQGRTGELFF,TGTGCCACCAGCAGGGAACAGGGAAGAACCGGGGAGCTGTTTTTT
once,TRBJ2-3,-,TRBV5-1,CASSLGLSTDTQYF,TGCGCCAGCAGCTTGGGGCTGAGCACAGATACGCAGTATTTT
-,TRBJ1-3,-,TRBV7-8,CASRERPSGNTIYF,TGTGCCAGCAGGGAGAGGCCCTCTGGAAACACCATATATTTT
-,TRBJ2-1,TRBD2,TRBV19,CASSIGTSAYNEQFF,TGTGCCAGTAGTATTGGGACTAGCGCGTACAATGAGCAGTTCTTC
once,TRBJ2-3,TRBD1,TRBV6-4,CASSGPGQGAADTQYF,TGTGCCAGCAGTGGTCCTGGACAGGGGGCCGCAGATACGCAGTATTTT
once,TRBJ2-3,-,TRBV11-2,CASSPPPRGVTDTQYF,TGTGCCAGCAGCCCCCCCCCACGGGGTGTCACAGATACGCAGTATTTT
-,TRBJ2-1,TRBD1,TRBV5-4,CASSLRLSGDRASNEQFF,TGTGCCAGCAGCTTGAGGTTATCGGGGGACAGGGCCTCGAATGAGCAGTTCTTC
-,TRBJ1-1,-,TRBV10-3,CAIASQGLVAEAFF,TGTGCCATCGCCTCGCAGGGGTTAGTAGCTGAAGCTTTCTTT
-,TRBJ2-5,TRBD2,TRBV7-6,CASSLKAGGGETQYF,TGTGCCAGCAGCCTCAAGGCGGGAGGCGGGGAGACCCAGTACTTC
few,TRBJ2-3,-,TRBV5-4,CASRRGGASTDTQYF,TGTGCCAGCAGGCGAGGGGGGGCCAGCACAGATACGCAGTATTTT
-,TRBJ2-5,TRBD2,TRBV5-1,CASSPISPLAGFQETQYF,TGCGCCAGCAGCCCGATCTCCCCACTAGCGGGGTTCCAAGAGACCCAGTACTTC
-,TRBJ2-1,TRBD2,TRBV28,CASSLPLAGGNEQFF,TGTGCCAGCAGTTTACCACTAGCGGGAGGCAATGAGCAGTTCTTC
-,TRBJ2-5,TRBD2,TRBV27,CASSSAGGREETQYF,TGTGCCAGCAGTTCAGCGGGAGGTAGAGAAGAGACCCAGTACTTC
-,TRBJ1-1,TRBD1,TRBV5-6,CASSTGTGGNEAFF,TGTGCCAGCAGCACCGGGACAGGGGGAAATGAAGCTTTCTTT
-,TRBJ1-5,TRBD1,TRBV28,CASSLYGTGTYIPYGQPQHF,TGTGCCAGCAGTTTATACGGGACAGGGACGTATATACCTTATGGTCAGCCCCAGCATTTT
-,TRBJ1-1,-,TRBV20-1,CSASQVTEAFF,TGCAGTGCTTCACAGGTCACTGAAGCTTTCTTT
once,TRBJ2-1,-,TRBV11-3,CASRRRGGEQFF,TGTGCCAGCAGAAGGAGGGGGGGTGAGCAGTTCTTC
-,TRBJ2-1,-,TRBV7-2,CASRSAGSLLQFF,TGTGCCAGCAGATCGGCGGGATCATTACTGCAGTTCTTC
-,TRBJ2-7,-,TRBV6-1,CASTPRGASYEQYF,TGTGCCAGCACCCCCCGAGGCGCGTCCTACGAGCAGTACTTC
-,TRBJ2-3,TRBD2,TRBV5-4,CASSQELAGPSTDTQYF,TGCGCCAGCAGCCAAGAACTAGCGGGGCCAAGCACAGATACGCAGTATTTT
-,TRBJ1-2,-,TRBV7-6,CASSPTGSNYGYTF,TGTGCCAGCAGCCCTACAGGGTCTAACTATGGCTACACCTTC
few,TRBJ1-6,TRBD1,TRBV27,CASSLLLTGKNSPLHF,TGTGCCAGCAGTCTCCTACTGACAGGGAAAAATTCACCCCTCCACTTT
-,TRBJ1-1,-,TRBV7-8,CASSDAGGDNTEAFF,TGTGCCAGCAGCGACGCCGGGGGGGATAACACTGAAGCTTTCTTT
once,TRBJ1-1,-,TRBV30,CAWSRDSNTEAFF,TGTGCCTGGAGCCGGGACTCGAACACTGAAGCTTTCTTT
-,TRBJ2-5,-,TRBV10-3,CAISESSSAQYF,TGTGCCATCAGTGAGTCCTCGTCGGCCCAGTACTTC
-,TRBJ2-7,TRBD1,TRBV13,CASSLGTGVNEQYF,TGTGCCAGCAGCTTAGGAACAGGGGTGAACGAGCAGTACTTC
once,TRBJ2-1,-,TRBV11-3,CASSLGRNNEQFF,TGTGCCAGCAGCTTGGGGAGGAACAATGAGCAGTTCTTC
once,TRBJ2-4,TRBD2,TRBV28,CASSSGTPGNIQYF,TGTGCCAGCAGTAGCGGGACCCCGGGCAACATTCAGTACTTC
-,TRBJ2-7,TRBD1,TRBV7-9,CASSFPGQGYEQYF,TGTGCCAGCAGCTTCCCGGGACAGGGATACGAGCAGTACTTC
once,TRBJ2-1,TRBD2,TRBV7-9,CASSSLLAGVGNEQFF,TGTGCCAGCAGCTCGTTACTAGCGGGAGTAGGTAATGAGCAGTTCTTC
-,TRBJ2-2,-,TRBV19,CASSIAGQSYTGELFF,TGTGCCAGTAGTATTGCGGGGCAGTCATACACCGGGGAGCTGTTTTTT
-,TRBJ1-2,-,TRBV19,CASTAFGQNGYTF,TGTGCCAGTACCGCGTTCGGACAGAATGGCTACACCTTC
few,TRBJ2-7,TRBD2,TRBV28,CASSPLSSGSHEQYF,TGTGCCAGCAGTCCCCTATCTAGCGGGAGCCACGAGCAGTACTTC
-,TRBJ2-7,-,TRBV5-4,CASSLEGVTYEQYF,TGTGCCAGCAGCTTGGAGGGGGTAACCTACGAGCAGTACTTC
once,TRBJ2-1,-,TRBV27,CASSLDSWGDEQFF,TGTGCCAGCAGTTTGGACTCCTGGGGTGATGAGCAGTTCTTC
-,TRBJ1-1,-,TRBV7-9,CASSSGSGVHTEAFF,TGTGCCAGCAGCTCGGGATCAGGGGTGCACACTGAAGCTTTCTTT
-,TRBJ2-7,-,TRBV9,CASSVDGYEQYF,TGTGCCAGCAGCGTAGATGGTTACGAGCAGTACTTC
-,TRBJ1-4,-,TRBV7-6,CASSLGQLPNEKLFF,TGTGCCAGCAGCCTTGGACAGCTTCCTAATGAAAAACTGTTTTTT
-,TRBJ1-2,-,TRBV28,CASSLSFGYTF,TGTGCCAGCAGTTTATCGTTTGGCTACACCTTC
few,TRBJ2-7,TRBD1,TRBV4-3,CASSPGQEYEQYF,TGCGCCAGCAGCCCGGGACAGGAATACGAGCAGTACTTC
-,TRBJ2-5,-,TRBV7-8,CASSSSQETQYF,TGTGCCAGCAGCTCTTCCCAAGAGACCCAGTACTTC
-,TRBJ2-7,TRBD1,TRBV27,CASSLRDSYEQYF,TGTGCCAGCAGTCTCCGGGACAGCTACGAGCAGTACTTC